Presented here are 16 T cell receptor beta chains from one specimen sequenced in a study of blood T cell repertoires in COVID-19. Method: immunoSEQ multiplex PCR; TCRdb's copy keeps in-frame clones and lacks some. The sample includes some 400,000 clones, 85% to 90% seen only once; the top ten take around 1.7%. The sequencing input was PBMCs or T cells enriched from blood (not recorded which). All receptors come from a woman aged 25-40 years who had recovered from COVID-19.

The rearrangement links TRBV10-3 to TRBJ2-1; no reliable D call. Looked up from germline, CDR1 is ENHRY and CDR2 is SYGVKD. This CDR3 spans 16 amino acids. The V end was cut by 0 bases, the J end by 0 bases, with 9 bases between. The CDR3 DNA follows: TGTGCCATCAGTGAGTCGAAAGCTTACTCCTACAATGAGCAGTTCTTC. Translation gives CAISESKAYSYNEQFF.

CDR3 sequence: CASSRALQPQHF. CDR3 nucleotides: TGTGCCAGCAGCCGAGCCCTTCAGCCCCAGCATTTT. This rearrangement joins TRBV7-9 to TRBJ1-5; D gene unclear. This CDR3 contains 12 residues. CDR1 and CDR2 from the germline V gene are SEHNR and FQNEAQ (reference sequence). With 5 bases removed from V and 6 bases from J, the gap between germline ends came to 8 bases.

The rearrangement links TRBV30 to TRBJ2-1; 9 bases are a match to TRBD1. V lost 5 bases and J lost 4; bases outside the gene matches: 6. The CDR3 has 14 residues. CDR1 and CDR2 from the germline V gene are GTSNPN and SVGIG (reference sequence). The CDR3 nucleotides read TGTGCCTGGGGACCGGGACAGGGTTACAATGAGCAGTTCTTC. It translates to CAWGPGQGYNEQFF.

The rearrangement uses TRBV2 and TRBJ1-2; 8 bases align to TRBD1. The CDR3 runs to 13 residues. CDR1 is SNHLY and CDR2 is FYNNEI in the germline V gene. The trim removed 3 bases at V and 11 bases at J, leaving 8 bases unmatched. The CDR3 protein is CASSERGQGAYTF. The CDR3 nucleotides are TGTGCCAGCAGTGAGAGGGGGCAGGGGGCTTACACCTTC.

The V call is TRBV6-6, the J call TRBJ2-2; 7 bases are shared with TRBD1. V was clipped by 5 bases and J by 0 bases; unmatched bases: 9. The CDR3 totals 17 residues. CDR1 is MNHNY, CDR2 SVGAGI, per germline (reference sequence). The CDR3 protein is CASSRIGTATNTGELFF. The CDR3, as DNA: TGTGCCAGCAGTCGCATAGGGACAGCCACGAACACCGGGGAGCTGTTTTTT.

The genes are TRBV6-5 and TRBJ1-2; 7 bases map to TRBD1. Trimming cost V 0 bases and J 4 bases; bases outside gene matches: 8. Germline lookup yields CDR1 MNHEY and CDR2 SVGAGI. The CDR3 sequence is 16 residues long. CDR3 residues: CASSYSPTGSAYGYTF. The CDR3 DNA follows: TGTGCCAGCAGTTACTCTCCGACAGGGAGTGCCTATGGCTACACCTTC.

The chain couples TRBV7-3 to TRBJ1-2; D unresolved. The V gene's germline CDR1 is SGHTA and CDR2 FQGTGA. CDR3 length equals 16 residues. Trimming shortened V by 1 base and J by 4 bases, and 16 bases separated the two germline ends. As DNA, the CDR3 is TGTGCCAGCAGCTTAAGACCTGGAGCGGGAGGCTATGGCTACACCTTC. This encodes CASSLRPGAGGYGYTF.

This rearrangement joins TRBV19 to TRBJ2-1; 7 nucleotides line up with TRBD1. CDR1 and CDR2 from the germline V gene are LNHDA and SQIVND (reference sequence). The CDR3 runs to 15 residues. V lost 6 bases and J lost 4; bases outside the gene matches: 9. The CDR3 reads CASSEDRRPYNEQFF. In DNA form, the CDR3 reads TGTGCCAGTAGCGAGGACAGGCGGCCATACAATGAGCAGTTCTTC.

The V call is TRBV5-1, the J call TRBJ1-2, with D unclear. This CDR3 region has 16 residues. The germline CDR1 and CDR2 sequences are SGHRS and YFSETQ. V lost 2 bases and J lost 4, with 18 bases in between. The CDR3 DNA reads TGCGCCAGCAGCTTATACGAGAGGGTCTCAACCTATGGCTACACCTTC. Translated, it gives CASSLYERVSTYGYTF.

Here the CDR3 DNA reads TGTGCCAGCAGTTTATCTAGGGGGCGTGAGTCCGGGGAGCTGTTTTTT. Amino acid sequence: CASSLSRGRESGELFF. The rearrangement links TRBV27 to TRBJ2-2; TRBD1 agrees at 7 bases. This CDR3 has 16 amino acids. After removal of 0 bases from V and 6 bases from J, the junction contained 7 bases not matched to a gene. In germline, CDR1 is MNHEY, CDR2 SMNVEV (reference sequence).

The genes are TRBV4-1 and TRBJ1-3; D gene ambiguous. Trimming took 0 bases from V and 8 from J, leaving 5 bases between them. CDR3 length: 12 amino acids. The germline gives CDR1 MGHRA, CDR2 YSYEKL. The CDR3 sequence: CASSQEAYTIYF. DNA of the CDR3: TGCGCCAGCAGCCAAGAAGCGTACACCATATATTTT.

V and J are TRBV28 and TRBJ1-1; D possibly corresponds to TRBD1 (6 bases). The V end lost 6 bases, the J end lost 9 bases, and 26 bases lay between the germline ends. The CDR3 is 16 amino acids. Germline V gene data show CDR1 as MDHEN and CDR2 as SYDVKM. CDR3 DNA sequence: TGTGCCAGCAGAAGCAAAGTGACCGGGACACTTTCGAAAGCTTTCTTT. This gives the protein CASRSKVTGTLSKAFF. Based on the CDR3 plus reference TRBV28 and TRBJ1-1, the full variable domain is DVKVTQSSRYLVKRTGEKVFLECVQDMDHENMFWYRQDPGLGLRLIYFSYDVKMKEKGDIPEGYSVSREKKERFSLILESASTNQTSMYLCASRSKVTGTLSKAFFGQGTRLTVV.

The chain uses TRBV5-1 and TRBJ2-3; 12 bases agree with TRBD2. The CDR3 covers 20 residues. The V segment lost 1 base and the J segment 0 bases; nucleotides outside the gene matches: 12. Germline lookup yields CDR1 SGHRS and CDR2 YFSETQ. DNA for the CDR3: TGCGCCAGCAGCTTGAGCGGGAAAGTGACTAGCGGGAGCAGCACAGATACGCAGTATTTT. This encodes CASSLSGKVTSGSSTDTQYF. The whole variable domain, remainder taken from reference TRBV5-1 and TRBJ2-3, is KAGVTQTPRYLIKTRGQQVTLSCSPISGHRSVSWYQQTPGQGLQFLFEYFSETQRNKGNFPGRFSGRQFSNSRSEMNVSTLELGDSALYLCASSLSGKVTSGSSTDTQYFGPGTRLTVL.

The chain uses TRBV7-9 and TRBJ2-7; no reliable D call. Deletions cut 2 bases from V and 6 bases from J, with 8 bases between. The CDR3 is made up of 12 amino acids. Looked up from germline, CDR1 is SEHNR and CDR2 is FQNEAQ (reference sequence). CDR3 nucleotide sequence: TGTGCCAGCAGCTTAATTCCGTCCGAGCAGTACTTC. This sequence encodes CASSLIPSEQYF.

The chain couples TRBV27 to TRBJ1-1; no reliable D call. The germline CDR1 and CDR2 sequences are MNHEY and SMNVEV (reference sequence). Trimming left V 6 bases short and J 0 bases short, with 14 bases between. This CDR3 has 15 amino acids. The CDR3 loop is CASRRLKNVNTEAFF. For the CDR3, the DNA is TGTGCCAGCAGGAGACTCAAGAACGTGAACACTGAAGCTTTCTTT.

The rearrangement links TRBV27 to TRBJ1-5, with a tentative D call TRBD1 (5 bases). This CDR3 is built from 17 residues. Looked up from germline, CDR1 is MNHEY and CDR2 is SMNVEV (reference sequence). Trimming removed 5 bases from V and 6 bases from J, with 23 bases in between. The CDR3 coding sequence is TGTGCCAGCAGTCCTCCTAACCGGGGGGATTATTCTCAGCCCCAGCATTTT. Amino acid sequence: CASSPPNRGDYSQPQHF.